The present T cell receptor beta chain was sequenced within a study of shared clonotypes between healthy human individuals. Study-level results: Few donors limited the genetic and exposure-history diversity represented.

The data were produced by immunoSEQ multiplex PCR, yet TCRdb's version contains in-frame clones alone and is incomplete. Here the sample spans hundreds of thousands of clones, 79% being singletons. A remark on this clone: Its antigen is unidentified.

The CDR3 spans 13 residues. CDR1 and CDR2 (germline): MNHEY, SVGAGI. After removal of 2 bases from V and 8 bases from J, the junction contained 4 bases not matched to a gene. The chain employs TRBV6-5 and TRBJ1-1, with TRBD1 matching 8 bases. Sample: PBMCs. The source of this sequence is a middle-aged woman in good health. Some clones in this sample may be carry-over from other donors' samples. The CDR3: CASSYGQGAEAFF. CDR3 DNA: TGTGCCAGCAGTTACGGACAGGGAGCCGAAGCTTTCTTT.